A selection of T cell receptor beta chains follows, all from one sample in a study of blood T cells in healthy people across ages. From the 5' RACE reads, TCRdb called clonotypes with MiXCR, one entry per CDR3 protein. The table shows 750,000 or so distinct CDR3 sequences, with roughly 25% occurring only once. The same data also went into a second study, on T cells of mothers and their children.

Source material: blood. These TCRs come from a boy aged 5-17 years in good health. CDR3s include the opening cysteine and the closing phenylalanine or tryptophan.

j_call: TRBJ2-2; v_call: TRBV27; cdr3_aa: CASSPMSRLAGTFGGELFF
j_call: TRBJ2-2; v_call: TRBV12-3/TRBV12-4; cdr3_aa: CATEVRGNTGELFF
j_call: TRBJ1-2; v_call: TRBV6-6; cdr3_aa: CASRDGGRDGYTF
j_call: TRBJ2-2; v_call: TRBV5-1; cdr3_aa: CASSLTVGSGELFF
j_call: TRBJ1-5; v_call: TRBV3-1; cdr3_aa: CASSPLPRQPQHF
j_call: TRBJ1-1; v_call: TRBV29-1; cdr3_aa: CSVAGTGAPNTEAFF
j_call: TRBJ2-3; v_call: TRBV7-3; cdr3_aa: CASSLRAGADTQYF
j_call: TRBJ2-7; v_call: TRBV7-8; cdr3_aa: CASSLGQGYEQHF
j_call: TRBJ2-3; v_call: TRBV7-8; cdr3_aa: CASSSWDRTDTQYF
j_call: TRBJ2-5; v_call: TRBV7-2; cdr3_aa: CASSLEGSPRGETQYF
j_call: TRBJ2-2; v_call: TRBV29-1; cdr3_aa: CSVDPAGTGDTGELFF
j_call: TRBJ1-2; v_call: TRBV29-1; cdr3_aa: CSDYEAASGLIYGYTF
j_call: TRBJ2-2; v_call: TRBV5-1; cdr3_aa: CATGRGNTGELFF
j_call: TRBJ1-6; v_call: TRBV7-9; cdr3_aa: CASSSGQGSPLHF
j_call: TRBJ2-5; v_call: TRBV7-8; cdr3_aa: CASTPWGGEETQYF
j_call: TRBJ2-5; v_call: TRBV9; cdr3_aa: CASSVASHQETQYF
j_call: TRBJ1-2; v_call: TRBV11-2; cdr3_aa: CASSSQSNYGYTF
j_call: TRBJ1-1; v_call: TRBV15; cdr3_aa: CATSRESGMNTEAFF
j_call: TRBJ2-1; v_call: TRBV6-2/TRBV6-3; cdr3_aa: CASSWTGGFEQFF
j_call: TRBJ2-3; v_call: TRBV7-8; cdr3_aa: CASSLELGSFSADTQYF
j_call: TRBJ2-6; v_call: TRBV28; cdr3_aa: CAVAGANVLTF
j_call: TRBJ1-2; v_call: TRBV7-9; cdr3_aa: CASSLGGAPYGYTF
j_call: TRBJ2-7; v_call: TRBV11-2; cdr3_aa: CASSTGTDSYEQYF
j_call: TRBJ2-3; v_call: TRBV28; cdr3_aa: CASNLDSTTDTQYF
j_call: NA; v_call: TRBV10-3; cdr3_aa: CATQIAGGSLDEQFF
j_call: TRBJ1-2; v_call: TRBV28; cdr3_aa: CASSLDDRNYGYTF
j_call: TRBJ2-5; v_call: TRBV7-7; cdr3_aa: CASSLQLGGETQYF
j_call: TRBJ2-6; v_call: TRBV28; cdr3_aa: CASSFGANVLTF
j_call: TRBJ1-1; v_call: TRBV6-6; cdr3_aa: CASGYLGRTKNTEAFF
j_call: TRBJ2-3; v_call: TRBV10-3; cdr3_aa: CATQRQITDTQYF
j_call: TRBJ2-2; v_call: TRBV12-3/TRBV12-4; cdr3_aa: CASSYRGGELFF
j_call: TRBJ2-5; v_call: TRBV4-3; cdr3_aa: CASSQDRTPGGTQYF
j_call: TRBJ1-2; v_call: TRBV3-1; cdr3_aa: CASSPWDEYGYTF
j_call: TRBJ2-5; v_call: TRBV11-2; cdr3_aa: CASSFRGLTEEIQYF
j_call: TRBJ2-7; v_call: TRBV12-3/TRBV12-4; cdr3_aa: CASSPGGLVHEQYF
j_call: TRBJ2-1; v_call: TRBV7-2; cdr3_aa: CASSLIGGSSYNEQFF
j_call: TRBJ2-2; v_call: TRBV7-2; cdr3_aa: CASSLDDGNTGELLF
j_call: TRBJ1-1; v_call: TRBV12-3/TRBV12-4; cdr3_aa: CASSLNAVRGTEAFF
j_call: TRBJ2-5; v_call: TRBV29-1; cdr3_aa: CSVVGGPIQETQYF
j_call: TRBJ2-7; v_call: TRBV12-3/TRBV12-4; cdr3_aa: CASTLDRGYEQYF
j_call: TRBJ2-2; v_call: TRBV15; cdr3_aa: CATSLPGQANTGELFF
j_call: TRBJ2-5; v_call: TRBV12-3/TRBV12-4; cdr3_aa: CASSSGWEQYF
j_call: TRBJ2-3; v_call: TRBV7-2; cdr3_aa: CASSINLGLATDTQYF
j_call: NA; v_call: TRBV29-1; cdr3_aa: CSVAGTGGEQYF
j_call: TRBJ1-2; v_call: TRBV2; cdr3_aa: CASSGNWAVMKNYGYTF
j_call: TRBJ2-1; v_call: TRBV11-1; cdr3_aa: CASSLAGTGATSHEQFF
j_call: TRBJ2-2; v_call: TRBV24-1; cdr3_aa: CATSEAGVNTGELFF
j_call: TRBJ2-3; v_call: TRBV4-3; cdr3_aa: CASSQGGDGYTDTQYF
j_call: TRBJ2-5; v_call: TRBV13; cdr3_aa: CASSLGGRRTQYF
j_call: TRBJ1-5; v_call: TRBV7-8; cdr3_aa: CASSSWDSSSQPQHF
j_call: TRBJ1-2; v_call: TRBV5-5; cdr3_aa: CASSFDRVETYGYTF
j_call: TRBJ2-5; v_call: TRBV6-2/TRBV6-3; cdr3_aa: CASSETSGVWETQYF
j_call: TRBJ1-5; v_call: TRBV28; cdr3_aa: CASSFGREGNQPQHF
j_call: TRBJ1-1; v_call: TRBV29-1; cdr3_aa: CSVQDTEAFF
j_call: NA; v_call: TRBV2; cdr3_aa: CASNPSGRTYNEQFF